Listed below are T cell receptor beta chains from one sample, sequenced in a study of blood T cell repertoires in COVID-19. Profiling relied on immunoSEQ multiplex PCR, and the TCRdb table lists in-frame clones only, not all of them. The repertoire includes roughly 230,000 clones, over 75% of them detected once, and about 0.65% sits in the top ten. Sequenced material: peripheral blood. These TCRs come from a human donor in a cohort sampled during active COVID-19. The CDR3 runs from the conserved cysteine through the conserved F or W. Fields, in order: V gene, D gene, J gene, clone size, CDR3 protein, CDR3 DNA. A D gene is named only where the DNA matches it firmly. Expanded clones get a size class; other rows say once, few or many, or leave the size out.

v_gene: TRBV19
d_gene: TRBD1
j_gene: TRBJ2-3
abundance: .
CDR3aa: CASSHRGQGADTQYF
CDR3nt: TGTGCCAGTAGCCATCGGGGACAGGGGGCAGATACGCAGTATTTT

v_gene: TRBV11-2
d_gene: .
j_gene: TRBJ1-2
abundance: once
CDR3aa: CASSRKNGGQSYGYTF
CDR3nt: TGTGCCAGCAGCAGAAAGAATGGAGGACAGTCCTATGGCTACACCTTC

v_gene: TRBV19
d_gene: .
j_gene: TRBJ2-7
abundance: .
CDR3aa: CASSMNGGPPYEQYF
CDR3nt: TGTGCCAGTAGTATGAACGGGGGGCCGCCATACGAGCAGTACTTC

v_gene: TRBV19
d_gene: TRBD2
j_gene: TRBJ2-7
abundance: few
CDR3aa: CASSPAGGSSYEQYF
CDR3nt: TGTGCCAGTAGTCCAGCGGGGGGCTCGTCCTACGAGCAGTACTTC

v_gene: TRBV6-5
d_gene: TRBD1
j_gene: TRBJ2-7
abundance: once
CDR3aa: CASSRGQSYEQYF
CDR3nt: TGTGCCAGCAGCCGGGGACAGTCCTACGAGCAGTACTTC

v_gene: TRBV18
d_gene: .
j_gene: TRBJ2-7
abundance: few
CDR3aa: CASSPEELALHEQYF
CDR3nt: TGTGCCAGCTCACCAGAGGAGTTAGCCCTACACGAGCAGTACTTC

v_gene: TRBV4-3
d_gene: .
j_gene: TRBJ1-1
abundance: .
CDR3aa: CASSQVGAGTEAFF
CDR3nt: TGCGCCAGCAGCCAAGTAGGGGCAGGCACTGAAGCTTTCTTT

v_gene: TRBV5-6
d_gene: .
j_gene: TRBJ1-1
abundance: .
CDR3aa: CASSPRRGSPFF
CDR3nt: TGTGCCAGCAGCCCCCGACGGGGGAGCCCTTTCTTT

v_gene: TRBV3-1/TRBV3-2
d_gene: .
j_gene: TRBJ1-1
abundance: .
CDR3aa: CASSQLRGATEAFF
CDR3nt: TGTGCCAGCAGCCAATTACGGGGGGCAACTGAAGCTTTCTTT

v_gene: TRBV7-2
d_gene: .
j_gene: TRBJ1-5
abundance: .
CDR3aa: CASSPDSNQPQHF
CDR3nt: TGTGCCAGCAGCCCAGATAGCAATCAGCCCCAGCATTTT

v_gene: TRBV6-5
d_gene: TRBD1
j_gene: TRBJ2-3
abundance: once
CDR3aa: CASSLRDRGTDTQYF
CDR3nt: TGTGCCAGCAGCCTCCGGGACAGGGGCACAGATACGCAGTATTTT

v_gene: TRBV10-3
d_gene: TRBD1
j_gene: TRBJ1-2
abundance: .
CDR3aa: CAISVTGGGNYGYTF
CDR3nt: TGTGCCATCAGTGTAACAGGGGGAGGTAACTATGGCTACACCTTC

v_gene: TRBV2
d_gene: .
j_gene: TRBJ2-7
abundance: .
CDR3aa: CASSVQGSSYEQYF
CDR3nt: TGTGCCAGCAGTGTTCAGGGTAGCTCCTACGAGCAGTACTTC

v_gene: TRBV9
d_gene: TRBD1
j_gene: TRBJ2-5
abundance: once
CDR3aa: CASSDGDRGWLETQYF
CDR3nt: TGTGCCAGCAGCGATGGGGACAGGGGATGGTTGGAGACCCAGTACTTC

v_gene: TRBV9
d_gene: .
j_gene: TRBJ2-5
abundance: .
CDR3aa: CASSVAPGLKETQYF
CDR3nt: TGTGCCAGCAGCGTAGCCCCCGGTTTGAAAGAGACCCAGTACTTC

v_gene: TRBV15
d_gene: TRBD2
j_gene: TRBJ2-7
abundance: .
CDR3aa: CATTPRGGVGFSYEQYF
CDR3nt: TGTGCCACCACCCCTCGGGGGGGGGTGGGATTCTCCTACGAGCAGTACTTC

v_gene: TRBV15
d_gene: .
j_gene: TRBJ2-7
abundance: .
CDR3aa: CATSRSGRLSGGGIF
CDR3nt: TGTGCCACCAGCAGGTCAGGCAGGTTATCCGGAGGAGGTATCTTC

v_gene: TRBV7-3
d_gene: .
j_gene: TRBJ1-3
abundance: .
CDR3aa: CASRATGSSGNTIYF
CDR3nt: TGTGCCAGCAGGGCCACAGGGAGCTCTGGAAACACCATATATTTT

v_gene: TRBV5-1
d_gene: .
j_gene: TRBJ2-2
abundance: once
CDR3aa: CASSLGRQGTGELFF
CDR3nt: TGCGCCAGCAGCTTGGGTCGCCAGGGCACCGGGGAGCTGTTTTTT

v_gene: TRBV7-8
d_gene: .
j_gene: TRBJ1-5
abundance: .
CDR3aa: CASSFGGVVNQPQHF
CDR3nt: TGTGCCAGCAGCTTCGGGGGGGTCGTTAATCAGCCCCAGCATTTT

v_gene: TRBV7-2
d_gene: .
j_gene: TRBJ1-1
abundance: few
CDR3aa: CASSLARQNTEAFF
CDR3nt: TGTGCCAGCAGCTTAGCCAGACAGAACACTGAAGCTTTCTTT

v_gene: TRBV25-1
d_gene: .
j_gene: TRBJ2-7
abundance: .
CDR3aa: CASSEYGSHYEQYF
CDR3nt: TGTGCCAGCAGTGAATATGGTAGTCACTACGAGCAGTACTTC

v_gene: TRBV7-9
d_gene: TRBD1
j_gene: TRBJ1-2
abundance: .
CDR3aa: CASSLASGQGYGYTF
CDR3nt: TGTGCCAGCAGCTTAGCGTCGGGACAGGGGTATGGCTACACCTTC

v_gene: TRBV11-2
d_gene: TRBD2
j_gene: TRBJ2-3
abundance: .
CDR3aa: CASSDATSDYLDTQYF
CDR3nt: TGTGCCAGCAGCGACGCTACTAGCGATTACTTGGATACGCAGTATTTT